The clone carrying this TCR beta chain has a count of ten or more. A roughly 9.1 ml volume of fresh peripheral blood provided the PBMCs. This specimen comes from a study of T cells in Graves' hyperthyroidism and ophthalmopathy. Study context: Blood was drawn when the patient was first diagnosed and still untreated.

Amplified regions were TCR beta CDR3 sequences from RNA transcripts. The TCR CDR3 was amplified in a first-round RT-PCR using the HTBI primer set. A single record per CDR3 protein comes from TCRdb applying MiXCR to the multiplex PCR reads. The table includes around 300,000 distinct CDR3 sequences, roughly 13% detected once. Trimming took 2 bases from V and 8 from J; bases not matched to a gene: 10. The CDR3 runs 15 residues. The germline gives CDR1 SEHNR, CDR2 FQNEAQ (reference sequence). This chain joins TRBV7-9 and TRBJ2-3; 7 bases align to TRBD2. This clonotype was sampled from a woman aged 25-40 years with Graves' hyperthyroidism that later progressed to Graves' ophthalmopathy. The sample consisted of blood. The CDR3 DNA reads as TGTGCCAGCAGCTTAATTGGACTTTCGGGGGGTACGCAGTATTTT. Its translation is CASSLIGLSGGTQYF.